This T cell receptor (beta chain) was retrieved from a study of early T cells in non-severe SARS-CoV-2 infection. Regarding the study as a whole: In VDJdb matching, anti-spike CD8 responses were favored while private and CD4 specificities went missing.

CDR1 and CDR2 from the germline V gene are MNHEY and SVGEGT. The V gene lost 5 bases and the J gene lost 12 bases, with 17 bases spanning the gap. CDR3 length equals 13 residues. The library protocol tagged individual cDNA molecules with unique molecular identifiers. TCRdb reanalysed the 5' RACE reads using MiXCR and keeps one entry per CDR3 protein. The data show 85,000 to 100,000 distinct CDR3 sequences, less than 15% seen once. In the case of this clonotype: Its antigen remains unidentified.

The chain links TRBV6-2 or TRBV6-3 to TRBJ2-1; D might be TRBD2 (7 bases). The receptor was isolated from an adult who was a healthcare worker with PCR-confirmed SARS-CoV-2 infection or an uninfected control (not recorded which). Sample: whole blood. CDR3 protein: CASSQLGGALQFF. The CDR3 nucleotides are TGTGCCAGCAGTCAATTAGGGGGGGCACTGCAGTTCTTC.